This TCR beta chain was captured by sequencing in a study of T cell changes during pregnancy in multiple sclerosis. Sequencing was performed with immunoSEQ multiplex PCR; in TCRdb, only in-frame clones are kept and a portion is missing. Here the sample spans more than 70,000 clones, 90% to 95% being singletons. Germline CDR1 is SGHKS and CDR2 is YYEKEE (reference sequence). This CDR3 contains 15 residues. V shed 6 bases and J shed 7 bases, with 19 bases lying between them. V and J are TRBV5-5 and TRBJ2-2, with D possibly matching TRBD2 (7 bases). This specimen was peripheral blood, taken after pregnancy. This clonotype originated in a female donor in good health, enrolled as a control in a pregnancy study. For the CDR3, the DNA is TGTGCCAGCACCACCGTGGGGGGGGCCGTCGGGGAGCTGTTTTTT. It yields the protein CASTTVGGAVGELFF.